Shown below are 14 T cell receptor beta chains from a single sample sequenced in a study of blood T cells in healthy people across ages. Primed by a sample-barcoded 5' primer and a J-beta primer mix, a second PCR proceeded for about 6 to 12 cycles. TCRdb processed the 5' RACE reads anew with MiXCR; each CDR3 protein has one entry. The sample has around 800,000 distinct CDR3 sequences, 44% seen once. Material for sequencing was blood. The receptor set was obtained from a man aged 55-75 years in good health.

In its sample, this clonotype was seen a few times. CDR3 protein: CASSSGTKVYEQYF. CDR3 DNA: TGTGCCAGCAGCTCCGGGACAAAGGTCTACGAGCAGTACTTC. V and J are TRBV7-9 and TRBJ2-4; TRBD1 is a possible D gene (6 bases). The assigned J gene may be wrong: the sequence end matches TRBJ2-7 better. This CDR3 spans 14 amino acids. Germline-derived CDR1 and CDR2 are SEHNR and FQNEAQ (reference sequence).

V gene TRBV18 combines with J gene TRBJ2-5, with TRBD1 matching 9 bases. CDR3 length equals 16 residues. Germline V lookup: CDR1 KGHSH, CDR2 LQKENI. V lost 3 bases and J lost 2; bases outside the gene matches: 7. In DNA, the CDR3 is TGTGCCAGCTCACCGACACCGACAGGGGGACAAGAGACCCAGTACTTC. Residues: CASSPTPTGGQETQYF. The variable domain in full, completed from reference TRBV18 and TRBJ2-5, reads NAGVMQNPRHLVRRRGQEARLRCSPMKGHSHVYWYRQLPEEGLKFMVYLQKENIIDESGMPKERFSAEFPKEGPSILRIQQVVRGDSAAYFCASSPTPTGGQETQYFGPGTRLLVL.

This chain joins TRBV11-3 and TRBJ1-1, with D unclear. Germline-derived CDR1 and CDR2 are SGHNT and YENEEA. V gave up 5 bases and J gave up 5 bases, with 12 bases separating them. The CDR3 is 13 residues long. In DNA, the CDR3 is TGTGCCAGCAGCGCGCGCTTAGGTACTGAAGCTTTCTTT. Protein sequence: CASSARLGTEAFF.

V gene TRBV9 combines with J gene TRBJ1-6; D is uncertain. The germline V and J ends were trimmed by 0 bases and 13 bases, with 17 bases remaining between them. The CDR3 consists of 15 residues. Germline CDR1 is SGDLS and CDR2 is YYNGEE. The CDR3 coding sequence is TGTGCCAGCAGCGTAGACCGCCACGAAGGATCGCCCCTCCACTTT. This gives the protein CASSVDRHEGSPLHF.

The chain joins TRBV10-1 to TRBJ2-5, with 10 bases that match TRBD2. The CDR3 length is 15 residues. V shed 2 bases and J 5 bases; nucleotides not matched to a gene: 5. The V gene's germline CDR1 is WNHNN and CDR2 SYGVQD (reference sequence). The CDR3 reads CASSEISGGLETQYF. The CDR3 nucleotides are TGCGCCAGCAGTGAGATTAGCGGGGGGCTGGAGACCCAGTACTTC.

This clonotype was counted between two and nine times. The genes are TRBV4-3 and TRBJ1-4, with TRBD1 matching over 9 bases. Germline-derived CDR1 and CDR2 are LGHNA and YSLEER. The CDR3 length is 15 residues. V lost 0 bases and J lost 7; bases outside the gene matches: 3. The DNA of the CDR3 is TGCGCCAGCAGCCAAGAACAGGGGGCTGGTGAAAAACTGTTTTTT. It is translated as CASSQEQGAGEKLFF.

The table lists this clonotype with many counts. The rearrangement links TRBV25-1 to TRBJ2-5, with a tentative D call TRBD2 (5 bases). Trimming took off 5 bases at V and 1 base at J, with 17 bases between the two ends. The CDR3 runs to 16 residues. Germline-derived CDR1 and CDR2 are MGHDK and SYGVNS. CDR3 coding DNA: TGTGCCAGCAGTTTGTCGGGATCACGCACCCAAGAGACCCAGTACTTC. This encodes CASSLSGSRTQETQYF. Drawing the rest from reference TRBV25-1 and TRBJ2-5, the complete variable domain is EADIYQTPRYLVIGTGKKITLECSQTMGHDKMYWYQQDPGMELHLIHYSYGVNSTEKGDLSSESTVSRIRTEHFPLTLESARPSHTSQYLCASSLSGSRTQETQYFGPGTRLLVL.

CDR3 nucleotide sequence: TGTGCCAGCAGCTTCGGGACAGGGGGCGAAGACTACGAGCAGTACTTC. Translating it yields CASSFGTGGEDYEQYF. The genes are TRBV4-2 and TRBJ2-7, with 12 bases fitting TRBD1. V was pared by 5 bases and J by 3 bases, with 8 bases of the junction left unmatched. The CDR3 is 16 residues long. Germline V gene lookup returns CDR1 LGHNA and CDR2 YNFKEQ.

This clonotype was counted only a few times. This chain links TRBV6-2 or TRBV6-3 with TRBJ2-7; 8 bases align to TRBD1. With V trimmed by 0 bases and J by 4 bases, 8 bases remained unmatched. CDR3 length: 16 amino acids. Germline V gives CDR1 MNHEY, CDR2 SVGEGT. The chain's CDR3 is CASSYSGQGQAYEQYF. CDR3 in DNA: TGTGCCAGCAGTTACTCCGGACAGGGACAGGCTTACGAGCAGTACTTC.

The rearrangement joins TRBV12-3 or TRBV12-4 to TRBJ1-5; TRBD1 matches 8 bases. The length of the CDR3 is 15 residues. J gave up 1 base and V 5 bases, and 4 bases lay outside the gene matches. Here the CDR3 DNA reads TGTGCCAGCAGTGGACAGGGCCGGAGCAATCAGCCCCAGCATTTT. Protein product: CASSGQGRSNQPQHF.

This chain uses TRBV20-1 with TRBJ1-5; D uncertain. Trimming shortened V by 5 bases and J by 4 bases, and 12 bases separated the two germline ends. The CDR3 runs 13 residues. CDR1 and CDR2 from the germline V gene are DFQATT and SNEGSKA (reference sequence). The chain's CDR3 is CSASDFLNQPQHF. CDR3 sequence (DNA): TGCAGTGCTTCGGACTTTTTAAATCAGCCCCAGCATTTT.

V usage is TRBV27 and J usage is TRBJ2-5; D not resolved. The CDR3 totals 14 residues. Trimming shortened V by 7 bases and J by 1 base, and 13 bases separated the two germline ends. Germline V gives CDR1 MNHEY, CDR2 SMNVEV (reference sequence). The CDR3 here is CASKPGLPQETQYF. The CDR3 coding sequence is TGTGCCAGCAAACCTGGGCTGCCCCAAGAGACCCAGTACTTC.

The chain carries TRBV27 and TRBJ2-3, with D possibly TRBD1 on 6 matching bases. Trimming left V 8 bases short and J 2 bases short, with 23 bases between. Germline CDR1 MNHEY, CDR2 SMNVEV (reference sequence). The CDR3 is 17 residues long. The CDR3 is CASARNQGRQFTDTQYF. In DNA, the CDR3 is TGTGCCAGCGCAAGGAATCAGGGGCGACAATTCACAGATACGCAGTATTTT.

This chain joins TRBV20-1 and TRBJ2-1; 10 bases agree with TRBD2. The CDR3 sequence is 14 residues long. The J segment lost 6 bases and the V segment lost 6 bases, leaving 8 bases of the junction unmatched. Germline CDR1 reads DFQATT; CDR2 reads SNEGSKA (reference sequence). In nucleotides, the CDR3 is TGCAGTGCCCTTAGCCAGCGGGGGGGCAATGAGCAGTTCTTC. It translates to CSALSQRGGNEQFF.